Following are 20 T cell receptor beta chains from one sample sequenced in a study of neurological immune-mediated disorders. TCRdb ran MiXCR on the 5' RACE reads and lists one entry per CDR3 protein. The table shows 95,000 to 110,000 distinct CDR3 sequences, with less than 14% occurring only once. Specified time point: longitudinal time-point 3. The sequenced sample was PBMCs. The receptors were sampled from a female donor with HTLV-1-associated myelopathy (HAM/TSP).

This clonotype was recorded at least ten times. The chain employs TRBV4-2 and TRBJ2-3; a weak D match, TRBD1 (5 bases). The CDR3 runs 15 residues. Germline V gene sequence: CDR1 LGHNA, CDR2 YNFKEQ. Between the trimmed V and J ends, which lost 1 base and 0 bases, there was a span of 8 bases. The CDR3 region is CASSQGRVSTDTQYF. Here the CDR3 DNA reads TGTGCCAGCAGCCAAGGCAGGGTAAGCACAGATACGCAGTATTTT.

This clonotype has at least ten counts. Here the CDR3 reads CASSSPDQTQAFF. CDR3 DNA sequence: TGCGCCAGCAGCTCCCCCGATCAAACCCAGGCTTTCTTT. V is TRBV5-1 and J is TRBJ1-1; D remains ambiguous. The ends were cut back, 3 bases at V and 11 bases at J, with 17 bases in the middle. Germline CDR1 SGHRS, CDR2 YFSETQ. CDR3 length: 13 residues.

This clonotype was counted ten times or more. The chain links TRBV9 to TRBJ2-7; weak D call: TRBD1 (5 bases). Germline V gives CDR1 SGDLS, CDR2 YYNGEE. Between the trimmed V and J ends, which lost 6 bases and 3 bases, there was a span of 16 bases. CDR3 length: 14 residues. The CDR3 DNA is TGTGCCAGCACCAAGGACATGAGCTACTACGAGCAGTACTTC. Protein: CASTKDMSYYEQYF. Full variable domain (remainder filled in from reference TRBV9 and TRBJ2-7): DSGVTQTPKHLITATGQRVTLRCSPRSGDLSVYWYQQSLDQGLQFLIQYYNGEERAKGNILERFSAQQFPDLHSELNLSSLELGDSALYFCASTKDMSYYEQYFGPGTRLTVT.

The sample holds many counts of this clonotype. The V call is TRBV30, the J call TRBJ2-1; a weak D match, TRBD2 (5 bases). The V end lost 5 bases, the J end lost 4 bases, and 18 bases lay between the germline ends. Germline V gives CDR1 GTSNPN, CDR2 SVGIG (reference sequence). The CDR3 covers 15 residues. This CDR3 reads CAWAFGDSGYNEQFF. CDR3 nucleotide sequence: TGTGCCTGGGCCTTCGGGGATTCTGGTTACAATGAGCAGTTCTTC.

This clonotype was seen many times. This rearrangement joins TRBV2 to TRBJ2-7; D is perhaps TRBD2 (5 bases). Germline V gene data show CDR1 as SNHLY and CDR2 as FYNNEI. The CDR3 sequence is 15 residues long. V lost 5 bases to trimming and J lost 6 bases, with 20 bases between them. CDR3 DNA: TGTGCCAGCAGTAGGAGAGGGCCAACACAACGCGAGCAGTACTTC. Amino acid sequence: CASSRRGPTQREQYF.

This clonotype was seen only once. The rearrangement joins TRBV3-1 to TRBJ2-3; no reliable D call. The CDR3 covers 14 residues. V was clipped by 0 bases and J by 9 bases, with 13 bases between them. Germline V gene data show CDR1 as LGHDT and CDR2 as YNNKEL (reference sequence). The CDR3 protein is CASSQESGPWTQYF. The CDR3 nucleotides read TGTGCCAGCAGCCAAGAATCGGGTCCGTGGACGCAGTATTTT.

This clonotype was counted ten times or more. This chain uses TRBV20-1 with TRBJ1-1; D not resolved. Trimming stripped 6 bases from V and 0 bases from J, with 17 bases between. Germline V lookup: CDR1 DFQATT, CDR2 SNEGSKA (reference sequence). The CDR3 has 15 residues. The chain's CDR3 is CSARTSGGMNTEAFF. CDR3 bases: TGCAGTGCCCGGACCTCGGGAGGTATGAACACTGAAGCTTTCTTT.

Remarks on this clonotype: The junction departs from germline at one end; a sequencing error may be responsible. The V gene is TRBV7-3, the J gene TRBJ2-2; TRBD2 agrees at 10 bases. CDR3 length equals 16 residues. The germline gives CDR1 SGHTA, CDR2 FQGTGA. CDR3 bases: TGTACCAGCAGCTTAGAGCGGGGGGGCCGGACCGGGGAGCTGTTTTTT. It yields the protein CTSSLERGGRTGELFF.

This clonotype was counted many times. The CDR3 protein is CASSFNQPQHF. CDR3 coding DNA: TGTGCCAGCAGTTTTAATCAGCCCCAGCATTTT. The rearrangement uses TRBV12-3 or TRBV12-4 and TRBJ1-5; D gene unclear. The CDR3 contains 11 residues. Trimming took off 3 bases at V and 4 bases at J, with 1 base between the two ends.

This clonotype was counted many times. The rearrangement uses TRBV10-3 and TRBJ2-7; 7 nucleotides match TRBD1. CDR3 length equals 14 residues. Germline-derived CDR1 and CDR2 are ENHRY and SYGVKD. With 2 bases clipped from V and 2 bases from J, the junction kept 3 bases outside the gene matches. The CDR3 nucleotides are TGTGCCATCAGTGAGAACAGGGGACCCTACGAGCAGTACTTC. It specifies CAISENRGPYEQYF.

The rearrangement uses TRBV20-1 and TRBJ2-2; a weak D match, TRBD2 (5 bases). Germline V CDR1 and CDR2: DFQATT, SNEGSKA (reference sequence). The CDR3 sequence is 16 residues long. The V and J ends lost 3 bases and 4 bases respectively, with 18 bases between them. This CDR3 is CSASRAGGSFTGELFF. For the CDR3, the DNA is TGCAGTGCTAGTCGGGCGGGTGGGTCTTTCACCGGGGAGCTGTTTTTT.

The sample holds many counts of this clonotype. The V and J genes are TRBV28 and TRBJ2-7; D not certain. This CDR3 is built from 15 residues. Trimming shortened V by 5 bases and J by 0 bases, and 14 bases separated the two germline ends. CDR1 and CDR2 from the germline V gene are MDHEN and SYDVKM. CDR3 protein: CASSPESGRSYEQYF. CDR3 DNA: TGTGCCAGCAGTCCCGAGTCCGGGCGCTCCTACGAGCAGTACTTC.

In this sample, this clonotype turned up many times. CDR3 bases: TGTGCCATCACCCCCTCGAGTTACCGGGGGGGCTTCACAGATACGCAGTATTTT. Translated, it gives CAITPSSYRGGFTDTQYF. The chain is built from TRBV10-3 and TRBJ2-3, with 8 positions matching TRBD2. Trimming took 7 bases from V and 2 from J; bases not matched to a gene: 17. The CDR3 runs 18 residues. Germline CDR1 and CDR2: ENHRY and SYGVKD.

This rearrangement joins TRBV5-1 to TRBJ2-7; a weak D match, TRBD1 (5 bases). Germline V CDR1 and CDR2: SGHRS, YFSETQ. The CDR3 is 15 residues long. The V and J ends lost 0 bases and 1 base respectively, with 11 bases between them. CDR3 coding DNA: TGCGCCAGCAGCTTGGCCCAGGGTAGGTCCTACGAGCAGTACTTC. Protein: CASSLAQGRSYEQYF. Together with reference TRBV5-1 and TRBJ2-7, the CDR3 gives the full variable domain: KAGVTQTPRYLIKTRGQQVTLSCSPISGHRSVSWYQQTPGQGLQFLFEYFSETQRNKGNFPGRFSGRQFSNSRSEMNVSTLELGDSALYLCASSLAQGRSYEQYFGPGTRLTVT.

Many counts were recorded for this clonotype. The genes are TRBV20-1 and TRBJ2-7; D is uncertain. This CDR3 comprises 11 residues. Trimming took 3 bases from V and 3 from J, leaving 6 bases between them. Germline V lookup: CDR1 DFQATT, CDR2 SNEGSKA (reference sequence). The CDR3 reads CSASPFYEQYF. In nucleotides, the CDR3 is TGCAGTGCTAGTCCATTCTACGAGCAGTACTTC.

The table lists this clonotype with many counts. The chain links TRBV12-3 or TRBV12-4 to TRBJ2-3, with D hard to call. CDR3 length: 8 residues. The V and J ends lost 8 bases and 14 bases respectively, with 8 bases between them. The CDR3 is CASGEVYF. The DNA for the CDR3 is TGTGCCAGCGGGGAAGTGTATTTT.

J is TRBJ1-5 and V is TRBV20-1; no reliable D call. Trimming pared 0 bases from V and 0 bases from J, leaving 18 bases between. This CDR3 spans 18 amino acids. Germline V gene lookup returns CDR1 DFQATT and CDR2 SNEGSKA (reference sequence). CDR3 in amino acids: CSARDHYRAYNSNQPQHF. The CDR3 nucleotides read TGCAGTGCTAGAGATCACTATAGGGCCTATAATAGCAATCAGCCCCAGCATTTT.

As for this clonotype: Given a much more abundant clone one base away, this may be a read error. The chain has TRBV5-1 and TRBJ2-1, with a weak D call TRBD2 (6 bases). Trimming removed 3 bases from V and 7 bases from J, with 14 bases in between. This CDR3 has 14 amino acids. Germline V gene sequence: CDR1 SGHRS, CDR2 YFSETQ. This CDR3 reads CASSSTGDGNEQFF. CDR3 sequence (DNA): TGCGCCAGCAGCTCAACGGGGGATGGAAATGAGCAGTTCTTC.

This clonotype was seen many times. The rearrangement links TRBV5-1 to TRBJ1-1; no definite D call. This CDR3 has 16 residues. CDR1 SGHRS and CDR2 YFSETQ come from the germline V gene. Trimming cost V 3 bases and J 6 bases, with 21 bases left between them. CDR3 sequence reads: CASSSYLGSSGAEAFF. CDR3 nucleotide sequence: TGCGCCAGCAGCTCCTATTTAGGGAGTAGTGGCGCTGAAGCTTTCTTT. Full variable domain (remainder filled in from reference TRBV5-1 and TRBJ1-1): KAGVTQTPRYLIKTRGQQVTLSCSPISGHRSVSWYQQTPGQGLQFLFEYFSETQRNKGNFPGRFSGRQFSNSRSEMNVSTLELGDSALYLCASSSYLGSSGAEAFFGQGTRLTVV.

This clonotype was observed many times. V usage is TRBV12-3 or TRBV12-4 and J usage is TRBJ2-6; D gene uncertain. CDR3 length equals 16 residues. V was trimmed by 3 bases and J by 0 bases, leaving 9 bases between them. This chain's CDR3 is CASSLVQPSGANVLTF. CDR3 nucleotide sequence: TGTGCCAGCAGTTTGGTCCAGCCCTCTGGGGCCAACGTCCTGACTTTC.